A single TCR beta chain is shown here with its context. Antigen: not known. This entry comes from a study of CD8 T cells in Susac syndrome. Overall study results and limits: It was acknowledged in the study that its TCR sequencing and HLA analysis involved a relatively small number of individuals.

Reverse transcription of about 0.5 to 1 ug RNA was carried out with random hexamers. The immunoSEQ assay covered 54 Vbeta and 13 Jbeta segments for CDR3. TCRdb ran MiXCR on the immunoSEQ multiplex PCR reads and lists one entry per CDR3 protein. The table has 400,000 to 550,000 distinct CDR3 sequences, 75% to 90% seen once. The V and J ends lost 4 bases and 2 bases respectively, with 15 bases between them. This CDR3 contains 15 residues. Germline V gene lookup returns CDR1 LGHDT and CDR2 YNNKEL (reference sequence). Through negative isolation, CD4+ and CD8+ T cells were obtained, while TEMRA cells were enriched using FACS.

Source material: CD8+ T cells from PBMCs. This rearrangement joins TRBV3-1 to TRBJ2-7, with D perhaps matching TRBD2 (5 bases). The TCR sequence derives from a human donor with multiple sclerosis. The CDR3 protein is CASSRSGGPTYEQYF. The CDR3 nucleotides are TGTGCCAGCAGCCGGAGCGGAGGACCTACCTACGAGCAGTACTTC.